This T cell receptor (beta chain) appears in the sequencing data of a study of T cell responses to AZD1222 COVID-19 vaccine. Clones were sequenced by immunoSEQ multiplex PCR, and TCRdb holds only the in-frame ones, with some missing. The table has 200,000 or so clones, approximately 94% seen once; the top ten hold around 1%. A note on this clone: The antigen is not known.

Germline CDR1 and CDR2: SEHNR and FQNEAQ (reference sequence). The V and J ends lost 5 bases and 4 bases respectively, with 14 bases between them. This CDR3 comprises 14 residues. Study-level points and caveats: Seropositive status at baseline applied to only a handful of AZD1222 recipients.

This receptor was identified in an adult in good health. The material was peripheral blood, obtained on day 0 of MenACWY control vaccination. This chain connects TRBV7-9 to TRBJ1-1; a weak D match, TRBD1 (6 bases). The CDR3 coding sequence is TGTGCCAGCAGCGGACACAGGGTCTCCACTGAAGCTTTCTTT. This sequence encodes CASSGHRVSTEAFF.